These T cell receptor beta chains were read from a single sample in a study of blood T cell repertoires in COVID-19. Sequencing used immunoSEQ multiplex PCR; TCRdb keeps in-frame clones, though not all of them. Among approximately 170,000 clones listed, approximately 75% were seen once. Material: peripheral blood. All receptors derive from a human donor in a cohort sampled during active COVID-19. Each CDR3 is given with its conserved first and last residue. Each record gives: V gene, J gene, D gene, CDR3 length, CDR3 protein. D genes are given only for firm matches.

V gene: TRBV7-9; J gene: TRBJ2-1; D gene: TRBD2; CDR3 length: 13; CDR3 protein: CASSFLAANEQFF
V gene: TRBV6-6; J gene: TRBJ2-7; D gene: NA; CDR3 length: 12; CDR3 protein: CASSGRNYEQYF
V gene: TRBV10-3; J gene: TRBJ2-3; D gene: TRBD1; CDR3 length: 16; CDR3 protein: CAISSFGTADTDTQYF
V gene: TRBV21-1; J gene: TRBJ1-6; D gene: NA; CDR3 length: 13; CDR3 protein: CAKKEGGNSPLHF
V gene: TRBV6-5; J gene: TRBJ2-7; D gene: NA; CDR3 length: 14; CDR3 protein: CASSSLGGTYEQYF
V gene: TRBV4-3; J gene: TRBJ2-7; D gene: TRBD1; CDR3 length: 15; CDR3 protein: CASSHTGTGGNEQYF
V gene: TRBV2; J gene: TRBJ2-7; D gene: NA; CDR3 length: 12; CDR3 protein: CASSVGGYEQYF
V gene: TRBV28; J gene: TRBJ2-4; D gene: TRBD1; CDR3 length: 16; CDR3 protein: CASSLIGTGAKNIQYF
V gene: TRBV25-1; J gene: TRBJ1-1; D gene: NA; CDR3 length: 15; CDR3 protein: CASSEITTEGAEAFF
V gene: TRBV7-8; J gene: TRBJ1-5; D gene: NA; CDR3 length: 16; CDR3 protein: CASSRTREGRNQPQHF
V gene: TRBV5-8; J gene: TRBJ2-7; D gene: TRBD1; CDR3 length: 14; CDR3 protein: CASSEGQGDDEQYF
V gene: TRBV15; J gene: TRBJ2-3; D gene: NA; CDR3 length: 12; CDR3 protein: CATSFPTDTQYF
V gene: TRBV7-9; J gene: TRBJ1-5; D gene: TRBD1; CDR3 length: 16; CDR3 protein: CASSLGTGISNQPQHF
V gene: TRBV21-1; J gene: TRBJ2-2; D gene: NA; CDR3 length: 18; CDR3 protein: CASSNLPGTVVNTGELFF
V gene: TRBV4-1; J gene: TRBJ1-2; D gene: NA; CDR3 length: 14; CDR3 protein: CASSQPQGGYGYTF
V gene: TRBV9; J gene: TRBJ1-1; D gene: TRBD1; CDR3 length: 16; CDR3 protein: CASSVGDRRLNTEAFF